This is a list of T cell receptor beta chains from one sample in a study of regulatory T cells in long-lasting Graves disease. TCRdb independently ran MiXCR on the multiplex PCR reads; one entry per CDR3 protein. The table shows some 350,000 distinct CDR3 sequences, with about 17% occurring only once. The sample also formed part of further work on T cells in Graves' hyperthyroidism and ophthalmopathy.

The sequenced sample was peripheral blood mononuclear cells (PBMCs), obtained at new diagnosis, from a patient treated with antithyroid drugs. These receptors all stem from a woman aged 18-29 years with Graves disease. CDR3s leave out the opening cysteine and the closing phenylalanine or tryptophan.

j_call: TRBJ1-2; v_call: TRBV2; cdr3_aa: ASSDPGQGAHGYT
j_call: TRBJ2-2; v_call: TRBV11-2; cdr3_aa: ASSSRYTGELF
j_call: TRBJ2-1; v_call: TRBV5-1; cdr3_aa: ASSLRGRGDNEQF
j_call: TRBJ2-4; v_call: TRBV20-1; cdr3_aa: SARSGGFKNIQY
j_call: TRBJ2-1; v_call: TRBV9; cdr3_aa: ASSVDNAGGPYNEQF
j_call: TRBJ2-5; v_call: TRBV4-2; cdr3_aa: ASSRRPSGGKETQY
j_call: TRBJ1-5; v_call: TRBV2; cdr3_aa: ASSPGTYANQPQH
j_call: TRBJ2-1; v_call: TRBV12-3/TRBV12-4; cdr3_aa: ASGPDRNNEQF
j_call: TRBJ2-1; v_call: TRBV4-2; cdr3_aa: ASSQDVSEQF
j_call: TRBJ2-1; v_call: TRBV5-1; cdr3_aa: ASSLVPEPNEQF
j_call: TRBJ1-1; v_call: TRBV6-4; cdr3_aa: ASSPTDNTEAF
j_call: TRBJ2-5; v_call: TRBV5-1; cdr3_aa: ASSLAPSGAQETQY
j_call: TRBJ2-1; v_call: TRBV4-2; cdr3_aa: ASSQSGEQF
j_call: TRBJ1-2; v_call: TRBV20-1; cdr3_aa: SVKTTGNANYGYT
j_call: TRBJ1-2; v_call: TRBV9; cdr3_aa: ASSVLGGYGYT
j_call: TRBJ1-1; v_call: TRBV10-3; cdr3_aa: AISEQGRMDTEAF
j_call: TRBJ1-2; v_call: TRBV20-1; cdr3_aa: SARLGEVTYGYT
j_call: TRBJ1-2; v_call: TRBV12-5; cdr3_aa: AINRGPVPNYGYT
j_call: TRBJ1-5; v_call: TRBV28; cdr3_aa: ASSSGTVPNQPQH
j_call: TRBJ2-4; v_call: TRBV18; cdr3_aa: ASSDGGGSNIQY
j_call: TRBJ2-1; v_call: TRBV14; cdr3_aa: ASSPNPGGVGDDEQF
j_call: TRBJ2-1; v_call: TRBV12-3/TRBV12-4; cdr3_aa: ASTETSGRAVEQF
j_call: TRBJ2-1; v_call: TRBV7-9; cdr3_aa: ASSSRFRIYNEQF
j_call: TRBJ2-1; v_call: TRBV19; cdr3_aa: ASSYTPWGAHEQF
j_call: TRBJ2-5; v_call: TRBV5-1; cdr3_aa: ASSLGTGRETQY